The T cell receptor (beta chain) described here comes from a study of blood T cell repertoires in COVID-19. Clones were read by immunoSEQ multiplex PCR, and TCRdb kept only the in-frame ones, dropping some. Seen here are about 60,000 clones, about 86% observed once, and the top ten hold roughly 1.2%. Between the trimmed V and J ends, which lost 2 bases and 11 bases, there was a span of 13 bases. Germline values: CDR1 LGHDT, CDR2 YNNKEL (reference sequence). The CDR3 runs to 14 residues. Material for sequencing was peripheral blood. The source of this sequence is a man aged 35 to 55 with acute or convalescent COVID-19. V and J are TRBV3-1 (or the pseudogene TRBV3-2) and TRBJ1-6; no reliable D call. CDR3 sequence reads: CASSQPGFRTPLHF. CDR3 DNA sequence: TGTGCCAGCAGCCAACCCGGGTTTAGAACACCCCTCCACTTT.